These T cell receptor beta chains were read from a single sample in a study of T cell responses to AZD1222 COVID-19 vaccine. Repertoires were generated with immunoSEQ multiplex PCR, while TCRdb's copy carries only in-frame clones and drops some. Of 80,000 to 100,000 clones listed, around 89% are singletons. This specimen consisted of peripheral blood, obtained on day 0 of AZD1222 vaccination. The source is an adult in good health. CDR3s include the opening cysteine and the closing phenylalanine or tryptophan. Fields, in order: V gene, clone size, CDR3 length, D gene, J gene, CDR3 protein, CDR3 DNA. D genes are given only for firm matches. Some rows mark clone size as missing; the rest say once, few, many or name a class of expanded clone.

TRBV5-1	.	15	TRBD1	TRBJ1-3	CASTLQGSSGNTIYF	TGCGCCAGCACCCTACAGGGGAGCTCTGGAAACACCATATATTTT
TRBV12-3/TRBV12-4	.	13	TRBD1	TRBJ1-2	CASSPWTGNGYTF	TGTGCCAGCAGTCCTTGGACAGGGAATGGCTACACCTTC
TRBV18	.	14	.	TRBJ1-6	CASSRGVLESPLHF	TGTGCCAGCTCACGCGGGGTGTTGGAGTCACCCCTCCACTTT
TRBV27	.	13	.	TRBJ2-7	CASRTGALYEQYF	TGTGCCAGCAGGACAGGTGCCCTCTACGAGCAGTACTTC
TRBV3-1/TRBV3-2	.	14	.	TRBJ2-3	CASSQGAGTDTQYF	TGTGCCAGCAGCCAAGGCGCCGGGACAGATACGCAGTATTTT
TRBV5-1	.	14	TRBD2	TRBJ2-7	CASSLGAGDPEQYF	TGCGCCAGCAGCTTGGGGGCGGGAGACCCCGAGCAGTACTTC
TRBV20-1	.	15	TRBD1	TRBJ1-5	CSASGTGGSNQPQHF	TGCAGTGCTAGTGGGACAGGGGGAAGCAATCAGCCCCAGCATTTT
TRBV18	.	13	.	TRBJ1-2	CASSPDSNYGYTF	TGTGCCAGCTCACCGGACAGTAACTATGGCTACACCTTC
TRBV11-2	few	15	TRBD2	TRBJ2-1	CASSRGLASGNEQFF	TGTGCCAGCAGCCGAGGACTAGCGTCGGGCAATGAGCAGTTCTTC
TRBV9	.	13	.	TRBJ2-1	CASSVRGVDEQFF	TGTGCCAGCAGCGTAAGGGGGGTCGATGAGCAGTTCTTC
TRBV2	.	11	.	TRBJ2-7	CASSGRVEQYF	TGTGCCAGCAGCGGCCGGGTCGAGCAGTACTTC
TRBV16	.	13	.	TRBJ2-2	CASSQYQAGELFF	TGTGCCAGCAGCCAATACCAGGCCGGGGAGCTGTTTTTT
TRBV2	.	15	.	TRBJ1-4	CASSLREGAGEKLFF	TGTGCCAGCAGCCTTCGGGAAGGGGCGGGGGAAAAACTGTTTTTT
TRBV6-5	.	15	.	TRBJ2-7	CASRGPGSSSYEQYF	TGTGCCAGCAGGGGGCCGGGCTCGAGCTCCTACGAGCAGTACTTC
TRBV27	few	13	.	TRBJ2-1	CASSERGESEQFF	TGTGCCAGCAGTGAACGAGGGGAATCGGAGCAGTTCTTC
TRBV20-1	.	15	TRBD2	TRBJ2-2	CSANDVGGPTGELFF	TGCAGTGCTAATGATGTGGGAGGGCCCACCGGGGAGCTGTTTTTT
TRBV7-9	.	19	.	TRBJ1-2	CASSFKPRDSTTLAYGYTF	TGTGCCAGCAGCTTCAAGCCCAGAGACTCCACTACCCTGGCCTATGGCTACACCTTC
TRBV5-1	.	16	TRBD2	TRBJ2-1	CASTPSAGEAHNEQFF	TGCGCCAGCACCCCATCAGCGGGAGAAGCCCACAATGAGCAGTTCTTC
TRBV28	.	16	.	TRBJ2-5	CASSLWVVGRQETQYF	TGTGCCAGCAGTTTATGGGTAGTGGGTAGGCAAGAGACCCAGTACTTC
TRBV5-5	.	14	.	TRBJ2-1	CASSLSGAFNEQFF	TGTGCCAGCAGCTTGTCAGGGGCGTTCAATGAGCAGTTCTTC
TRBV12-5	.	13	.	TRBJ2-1	CASGLAAHSEQFF	TGTGCTAGTGGTTTGGCAGCCCATTCTGAGCAGTTCTTC
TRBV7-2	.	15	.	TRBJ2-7	CASSPDRQRFYEQYF	TGTGCCAGCAGCCCTGACCGACAGCGTTTCTACGAGCAGTACTTC
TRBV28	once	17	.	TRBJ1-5	CASRGGAAAYSNQPQHF	TGTGCCAGCAGGGGGGGGGCGGCGGCTTATAGCAATCAGCCCCAGCATTTT
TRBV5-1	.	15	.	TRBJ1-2	CASSSGTGRVYGYTF	TGCGCCAGCAGCTCGGGGACCGGGAGGGTCTATGGCTACACCTTC
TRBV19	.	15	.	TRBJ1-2	CASSIAATGAHGYTF	TGTGCCAGTAGTATAGCCGCCACAGGAGCACATGGCTACACCTTC
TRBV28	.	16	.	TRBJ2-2	CASSLTDRINTGELFF	TGTGCCAGCAGTCTCACCGACAGAATTAACACCGGGGAGCTGTTTTTT
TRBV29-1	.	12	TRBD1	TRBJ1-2	CSGTGQGYGYTF	TGCAGCGGGACCGGACAGGGCTATGGCTACACCTTC
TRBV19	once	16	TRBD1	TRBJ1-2	CASTARTGGWGYGYTF	TGTGCCAGTACCGCCCGGACAGGGGGCTGGGGCTATGGCTACACCTTC
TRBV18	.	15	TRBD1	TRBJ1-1	CASSPPTGFGGEAFF	TGTGCCAGCTCACCACCGACAGGGTTTGGCGGTGAAGCTTTCTTT
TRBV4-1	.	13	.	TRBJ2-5	CASSQGIKETQYF	TGCGCCAGCAGCCAAGGAATAAAAGAGACCCAGTACTTC
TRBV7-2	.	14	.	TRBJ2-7	CASSYGTTDYEQYF	TGTGCCAGCAGCTACGGGACAACCGACTACGAGCAGTACTTC
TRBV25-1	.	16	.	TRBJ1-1	CASSEYQAGPNTEAFF	TGTGCCAGCAGTGAATATCAGGCAGGGCCGAACACTGAAGCTTTCTTT
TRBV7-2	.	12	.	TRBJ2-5	CASSFYGETQYF	TGTGCCAGCAGCTTTTATGGGGAGACCCAGTACTTC
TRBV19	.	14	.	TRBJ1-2	CASSNGSGQYGYTF	TGTGCCAGTAGTAACGGTTCCGGACAGTATGGCTACACCTTC
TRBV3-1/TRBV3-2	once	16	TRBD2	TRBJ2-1	CASSQPSGGPSNEQFF	TGTGCCAGCAGCCAACCTAGCGGGGGGCCGAGCAATGAGCAGTTCTTC
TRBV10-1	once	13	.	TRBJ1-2	CASRVGGMIGYTF	TGCGCCAGCAGGGTCGGGGGTATGATCGGCTACACCTTC
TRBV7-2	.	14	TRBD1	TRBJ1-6	CASTRGDRLSPLHF	TGTGCCAGCACGCGGGGGGACAGGCTTTCACCCCTCCACTTT
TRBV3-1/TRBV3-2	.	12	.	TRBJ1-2	CASRRLGYGYTF	TGTGCCAGCCGGAGGTTGGGCTATGGCTACACCTTC
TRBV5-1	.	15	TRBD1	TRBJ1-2	CASSLEGTGIYGYTF	TGCGCCAGCAGCTTGGAAGGGACAGGGATCTATGGCTACACCTTC
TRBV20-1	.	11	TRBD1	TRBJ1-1	CSARQGAEAFF	TGCAGTGCTAGACAGGGGGCTGAAGCTTTCTTT
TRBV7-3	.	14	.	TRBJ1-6	CASSLRAVNSPLHF	TGTGCCAGCAGCTTAAGGGCGGTTAATTCACCCCTCCACTTT
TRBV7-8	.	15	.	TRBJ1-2	CASSLYPRPNYGYTF	TGTGCCAGCAGCTTATATCCCAGGCCTAACTATGGCTACACCTTC
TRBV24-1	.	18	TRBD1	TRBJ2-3	CATSESHDRGIRTDTQYF	TGTGCCACCAGTGAGTCGCACGACAGGGGAATCCGCACAGATACGCAGTATTTT
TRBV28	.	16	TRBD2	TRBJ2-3	CASSPGLAGSSDTQYF	TGTGCCAGCAGCCCAGGACTAGCGGGATCGAGCGATACGCAGTATTTT
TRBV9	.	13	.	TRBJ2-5	CASNRAGIETQYF	TGTGCCAGCAACAGGGCAGGAATCGAGACCCAGTACTTC
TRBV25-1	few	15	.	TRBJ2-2	CASSEWTLDTGELFF	TGTGCCAGCAGTGAATGGACTCTCGACACCGGGGAGCTGTTTTTT
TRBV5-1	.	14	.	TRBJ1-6	CASSFDTDNSPLHF	TGCGCCAGCAGCTTCGACACGGATAATTCACCCCTCCACTTT
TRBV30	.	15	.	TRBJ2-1	CAWSGGLSSYNEQFF	TGTGCCTGGAGTGGGGGGCTTAGCTCCTACAATGAGCAGTTCTTC
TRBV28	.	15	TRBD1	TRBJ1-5	CASSIQGTGYQPQHF	TGTGCCAGCAGCATACAGGGGACAGGGTATCAGCCCCAGCATTTT
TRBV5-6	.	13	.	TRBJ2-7	CASSRPGPGEQYF	TGTGCCAGCAGCCGCCCAGGACCAGGGGAGCAGTACTTC
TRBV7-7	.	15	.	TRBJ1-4	CASSAGTGQNEKLFF	TGTGCTAGCAGCGCCGGCACAGGCCAGAATGAAAAACTGTTTTTT
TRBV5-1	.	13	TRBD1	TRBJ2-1	CASSLQGETEQFF	TGCGCCAGCAGCTTGCAGGGGGAGACTGAGCAGTTCTTC
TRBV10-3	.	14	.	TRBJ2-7	CAISGTGNPYEQYF	TGTGCCATCAGTGGAACCGGGAACCCATACGAGCAGTACTTC
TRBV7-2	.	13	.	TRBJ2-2	CASSFSWTGELFF	TGTGCCAGCAGCTTCAGTTGGACCGGGGAGCTGTTTTTT
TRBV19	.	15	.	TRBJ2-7	CASTPLGGGFYEQYF	TGTGCCAGTACCCCCCTAGGGGGGGGCTTTTACGAGCAGTACTTC